This record covers a single T cell receptor beta chain. These data come from a study of human T cells and chemical hapten exposure. Study context: From small differences in pooled library volume came most of the variation in per-sample TCR yields.

V gave up 6 bases and J gave up 7 bases, with 18 bases separating them. Germline lookup yields CDR1 MDHEN and CDR2 SYDVKM. The CDR3 sequence is 14 residues long. The library put unique molecular identifiers onto individual cDNA molecules. TCRdb called the RACE reads again in MiXCR, with one record for every CDR3 protein. The sample consists of under 450,000 distinct CDR3 sequences, roughly 4.8% of them appearing once. The time point: patch test 1, 2 weeks after DPC sensitization. Treatment defined: therapeutic diphenylcyclopropenone sensitization with weekly scalp DPC. Alopecia patients, 18 to 70 years old and DPC-suitable, served as donors.

The V gene is TRBV28, the J gene TRBJ1-1; a weak D match, TRBD1 (6 bases). This TCR derives from a woman aged 45-65 years with alopecia areata. Some clones in this sample may be carry-over from other donors' samples. The sample was whole blood, taken in connection with sensitization to the hapten diphenylcyclopropenone (DPC). The CDR3 coding sequence is TGTGCCAGCAGGCGTTATACAGGGTTGGGTGAAGCTTTCTTT. This gives the protein CASRRYTGLGEAFF.